The 8 T cell receptor beta chains below come from one sample, sequenced in a study of response to subunit inactivated influenza vaccine. From the RT-PCR reads, TCRdb called clonotypes with MiXCR, one entry per CDR3 protein. Of fewer than 600,000 distinct CDR3 sequences listed, approximately 7.7% are singletons. The starting material was PBMCs from blood, obtained about 23 months after vaccination. The receptors were sampled from a man aged 50 to 69 who received an inactivated influenza vaccine.

Only a few counts were recorded for this clonotype. The chain has TRBV7-2 and TRBJ1-1; a possible D gene is TRBD1 (5 bases). This CDR3 is built from 16 residues. Looked up from germline, CDR1 is SGHTA and CDR2 is FQGNSA. The CDR3 DNA is TGTGCTTTACGAGGCAGGGCCTCGCCGTGGAACACTGAAGCTTTCTTT. It translates to CALRGRASPWNTEAFF.

The chain employs TRBV19 and TRBJ2-7; 10 nucleotides align to TRBD1. The CDR3 length is 15 residues. Germline V gene data show CDR1 as LNHDA and CDR2 as SQIVND (reference sequence). After removal of 6 bases from V and 2 bases from J, the junction contained 7 bases not matched to a gene. CDR3 sequence reads: CASSLRTGGAYEQYF. CDR3 in DNA: TGTGCCAGTAGCCTACGGACAGGGGGGGCCTACGAGCAGTACTTC.

A few counts support this clonotype. The chain joins TRBV20-1 to TRBJ2-7; 12 bases line up with TRBD2. Unmatched junction bases numbered 9, after V lost 3 bases and J lost 3 bases. The CDR3 extends over 16 amino acids. Germline V gene sequence: CDR1 DFQATT, CDR2 SNEGSKA (reference sequence). CDR3 in amino acids: CSARRLAGAHLYEQYF. The CDR3 DNA is TGCAGTGCTAGGAGACTAGCGGGGGCGCACCTCTACGAGCAGTACTTC.

There are a few counts of this clonotype. The rearrangement uses TRBV14 and TRBJ2-1; no clear D. Trimming shortened V by 2 bases and J by 2 bases, and 4 bases separated the two germline ends. CDR1 SGHDN and CDR2 FVKESK come from the germline V gene. CDR3 length equals 13 residues. The DNA for the CDR3 is TGTGCCAGCAGCCAAATGACCTACAATGAGCAGTTCTTC. Its protein is CASSQMTYNEQFF.

The rearrangement links TRBV20-1 to TRBJ2-2; 7 bases are a match to TRBD2. The CDR3 has 12 residues. In germline, CDR1 is DFQATT, CDR2 SNEGSKA (reference sequence). V shed 2 bases, J shed 8 bases, and the junction held 2 bases outside the gene matches. The CDR3 coding sequence is TGCAGTGCTAGACCGGGGGGTGGGGAGCTGTTTTTT. Amino acids: CSARPGGGELFF.

The chain links TRBV20-1 to TRBJ2-7; TRBD1 might be the D (6 bases). The CDR3 spans 17 residues. Germline CDR1 reads DFQATT; CDR2 reads SNEGSKA (reference sequence). V was clipped by 0 bases and J by 3 bases, with 21 bases between them. The CDR3 sequence is CSARDQTPAGQLYEQYF. In nucleotides, the CDR3 is TGCAGTGCTAGAGATCAAACCCCGGCCGGACAGCTCTACGAGCAGTACTTC.

A single count supports this clonotype. The chain is built from TRBV4-3 and TRBJ2-7; TRBD2 aligns across 10 bases. This CDR3 region has 17 residues. V dropped 3 bases and J dropped 6; count of bases not matched to a gene: 14. From germline, CDR1 is LGHNA and CDR2 YSLEER. The DNA of the CDR3 is TGCGCCAGCAGCCAGTATCTAGCGGGGGCCTCTGGGTTCGAGCAGTACTTC. It is translated as CASSQYLAGASGFEQYF.

This clonotype was counted a few times. The chain uses TRBV5-6 and TRBJ1-2, with D possibly TRBD1 on 6 matching bases. Germline V gene data show CDR1 as SGHDT and CDR2 as YYEEEE. The CDR3 extends over 13 amino acids. Trimming took off 5 bases at V and 7 bases at J, with 15 bases between the two ends. The DNA for the CDR3 is TGTGCCAGCAGGGACAGAGGTTTGGGTGGCTACACCTTC. Amino acids: CASRDRGLGGYTF. The full variable domain, rest sourced from reference TRBV5-6 and TRBJ1-2, is DAGVTQSPTHLIKTRGQQVTLRCSPKSGHDTVSWYQQALGQGPQFIFQYYEEEERQRGNFPDRFSGHQFPNYSSELNVNALLLGDSALYLCASRDRGLGGYTFGSGTRLTVV.